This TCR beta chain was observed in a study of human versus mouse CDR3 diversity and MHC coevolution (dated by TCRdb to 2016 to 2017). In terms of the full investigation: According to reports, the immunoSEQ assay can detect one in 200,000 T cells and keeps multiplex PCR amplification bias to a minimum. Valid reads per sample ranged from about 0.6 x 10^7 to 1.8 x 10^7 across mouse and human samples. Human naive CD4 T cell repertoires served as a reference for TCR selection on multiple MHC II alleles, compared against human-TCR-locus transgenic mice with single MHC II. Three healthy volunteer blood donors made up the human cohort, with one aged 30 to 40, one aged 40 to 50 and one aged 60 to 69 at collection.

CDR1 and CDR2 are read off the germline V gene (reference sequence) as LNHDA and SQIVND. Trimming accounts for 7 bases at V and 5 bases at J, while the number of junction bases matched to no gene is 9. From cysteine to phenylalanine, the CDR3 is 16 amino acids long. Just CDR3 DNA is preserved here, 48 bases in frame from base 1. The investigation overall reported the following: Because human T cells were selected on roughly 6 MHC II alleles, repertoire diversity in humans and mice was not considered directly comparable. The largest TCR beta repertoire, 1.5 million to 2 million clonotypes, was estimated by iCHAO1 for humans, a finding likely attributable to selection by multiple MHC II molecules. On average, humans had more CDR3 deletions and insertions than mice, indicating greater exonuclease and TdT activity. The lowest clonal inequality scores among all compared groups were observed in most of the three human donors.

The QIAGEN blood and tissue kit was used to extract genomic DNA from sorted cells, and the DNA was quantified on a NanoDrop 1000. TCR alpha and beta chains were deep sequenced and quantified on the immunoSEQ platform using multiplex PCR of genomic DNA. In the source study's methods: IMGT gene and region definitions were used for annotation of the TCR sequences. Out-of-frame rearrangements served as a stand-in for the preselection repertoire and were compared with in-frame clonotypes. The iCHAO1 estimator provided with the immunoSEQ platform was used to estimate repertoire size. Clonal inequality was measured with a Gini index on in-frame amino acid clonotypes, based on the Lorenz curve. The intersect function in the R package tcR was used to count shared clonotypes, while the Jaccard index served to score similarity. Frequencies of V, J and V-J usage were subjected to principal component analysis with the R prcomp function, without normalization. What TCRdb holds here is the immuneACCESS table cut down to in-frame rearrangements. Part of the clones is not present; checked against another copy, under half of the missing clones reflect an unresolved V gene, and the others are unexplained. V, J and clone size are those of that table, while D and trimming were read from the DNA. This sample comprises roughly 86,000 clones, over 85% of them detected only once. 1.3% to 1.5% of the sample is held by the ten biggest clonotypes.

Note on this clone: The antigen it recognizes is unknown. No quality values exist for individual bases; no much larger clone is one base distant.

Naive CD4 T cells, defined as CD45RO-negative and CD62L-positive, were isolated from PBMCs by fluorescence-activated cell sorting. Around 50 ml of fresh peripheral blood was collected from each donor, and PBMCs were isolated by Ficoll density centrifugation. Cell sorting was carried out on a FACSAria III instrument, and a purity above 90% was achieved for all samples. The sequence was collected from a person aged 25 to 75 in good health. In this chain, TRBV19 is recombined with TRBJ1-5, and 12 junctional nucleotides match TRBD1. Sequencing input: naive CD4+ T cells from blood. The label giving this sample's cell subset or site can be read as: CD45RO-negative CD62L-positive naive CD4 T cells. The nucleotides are TGTGCCAGTATCTCCACTGGGACAGGGGGCCATCAGCCCCAGCATTTT. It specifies CASISTGTGGHQPQHF.